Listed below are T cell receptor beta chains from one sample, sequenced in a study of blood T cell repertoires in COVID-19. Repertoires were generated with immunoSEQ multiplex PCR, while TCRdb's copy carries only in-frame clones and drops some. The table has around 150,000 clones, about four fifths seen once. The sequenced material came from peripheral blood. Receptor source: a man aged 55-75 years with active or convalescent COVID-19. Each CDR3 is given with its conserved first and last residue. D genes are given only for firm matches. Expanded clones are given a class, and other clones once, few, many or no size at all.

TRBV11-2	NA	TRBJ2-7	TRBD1	TGTGCCAGCAGCCCGGGGACCGGACAGGGCTACGAGCAGTACTTC	CASSPGTGQGYEQYF
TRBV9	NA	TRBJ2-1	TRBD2	TGTGCCAGCAGCGTAGTTGGGACTAGCGGACTCTCCTACAATGAGCAGTTCTTC	CASSVVGTSGLSYNEQFF
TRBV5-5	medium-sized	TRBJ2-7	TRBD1	TGTGCCAGCAGCCCACCGGGGACAGAGGTTTCCGAGCAGTACTTC	CASSPPGTEVSEQYF
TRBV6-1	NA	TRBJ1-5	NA	TGTGCCAGCAGTGAATTGACGGGTCATCAGCCCCAGCATTTT	CASSELTGHQPQHF
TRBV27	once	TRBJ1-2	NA	TGTGCCAGCAGTCCACCCGGGTCCCCCGGGGGCTACACCTTC	CASSPPGSPGGYTF
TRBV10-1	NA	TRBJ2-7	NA	TGCGCCAGCAGTGAGTCCTACACAGGGCACAACGAGCAGTACTTC	CASSESYTGHNEQYF
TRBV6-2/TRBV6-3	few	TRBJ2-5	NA	TGTGCCAGCAGTTACGGTTACAGTCAGTACTTC	CASSYGYSQYF
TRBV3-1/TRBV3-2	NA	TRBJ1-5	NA	TGTGCCAGCAGCCCCGGAGGTCAGCCCCAGCATTTT	CASSPGGQPQHF
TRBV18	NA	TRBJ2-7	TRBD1	TGTGCCAGCTCACGGGACAGGAACTCCTACGAGCAGTACTTC	CASSRDRNSYEQYF
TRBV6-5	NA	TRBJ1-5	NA	TGTGCCACCTCCACGACAAGAGAGCCCCAGCATTTT	CATSTTREPQHF
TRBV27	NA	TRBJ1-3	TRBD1	TGTGCCAGCAGTCCGCTTGGGACAGGCTCTGGAAACACCATATATTTT	CASSPLGTGSGNTIYF